The TCR beta chain described here comes from a study of control samples from healthy donors and cancer patients. The CDR3 has 13 residues. Germline-derived CDR1 and CDR2 are PRHDT and FYEKMQ (reference sequence). Between the trimmed V and J ends, which lost 1 base and 5 bases, there was a span of 8 bases. TCRdb keeps only in-frame clones here, not all; method: immunoSEQ multiplex PCR. The sample comprises fewer than 250,000 clones, approximately 91% of which are singletons, and over 1.5% rests with the top ten. The chain is built from TRBV13 and TRBJ1-1; D might be TRBD1 (5 bases). Sequencing used blood. This TCR was sampled from a man aged 25-45 years in good health. The CDR3 sequence is CASSLDGGTEAFF. The CDR3 DNA sequence: TGTGCCAGCAGCTTAGATGGGGGAACTGAAGCTTTCTTT.